This T cell receptor (beta chain) was captured in a study of CD8+ T cells in alopecia areata. Broader study findings: Tofacitinib significantly brought down scalp clonality and expanded CD8+ clones among top 100.

The treatment here: oral pan-JAK inhibitor, 5-10 mg twice daily. Reverse transcription of extracted RNA yielded cDNA, which provided the sequencing template. Using immunoSEQ multiplex PCR, the repertoire was profiled, and TCRdb retains in-frame clones only, with some absent. This sample has 150,000 to 200,000 clones, with approximately 50% found just once. Points on this clone: What it recognizes is unknown.

The specimen comprised CD8+ T cells sorted from blood, sampled between weeks 51 and 54, from a patient treated with tofacitinib. This clonotype was sampled from a human donor with alopecia areata.

CDR3 amino acids: CASTMDRSSTDTQYF. The CDR3 DNA reads TGTGCCAGCACTATGGACAGATCTAGCACAGATACGCAGTATTTT. The chain employs TRBV6-1 and TRBJ2-3; weak D call: TRBD1 (6 bases). CDR3 length equals 15 residues. Germline V gene data show CDR1 as MNHNS and CDR2 as SASEGT. V shed 7 bases and J shed 0 bases, with 14 bases lying between them.